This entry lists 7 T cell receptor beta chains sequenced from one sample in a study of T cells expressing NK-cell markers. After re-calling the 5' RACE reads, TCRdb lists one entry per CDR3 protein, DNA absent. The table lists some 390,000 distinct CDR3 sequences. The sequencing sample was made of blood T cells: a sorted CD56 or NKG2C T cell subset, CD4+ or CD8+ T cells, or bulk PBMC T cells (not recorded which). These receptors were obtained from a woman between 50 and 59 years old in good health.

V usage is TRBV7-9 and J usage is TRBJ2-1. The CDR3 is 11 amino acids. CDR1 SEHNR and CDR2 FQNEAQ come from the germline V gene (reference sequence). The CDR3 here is CASMGISESFF.

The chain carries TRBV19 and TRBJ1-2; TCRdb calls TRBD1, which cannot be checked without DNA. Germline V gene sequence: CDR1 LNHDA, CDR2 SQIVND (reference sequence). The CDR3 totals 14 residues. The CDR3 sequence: CASSLETGNYGYTF.

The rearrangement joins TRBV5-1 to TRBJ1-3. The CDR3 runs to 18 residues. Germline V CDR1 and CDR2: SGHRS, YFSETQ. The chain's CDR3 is CASSLAGFLGDSGNTIYF. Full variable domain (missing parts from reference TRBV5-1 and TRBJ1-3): KAGVTQTPRYLIKTRGQQVTLSCSPISGHRSVSWYQQTPGQGLQFLFEYFSETQRNKGNFPGRFSGRQFSNSRSEMNVSTLELGDSALYLCASSLAGFLGDSGNTIYFGEGSWLTVV.

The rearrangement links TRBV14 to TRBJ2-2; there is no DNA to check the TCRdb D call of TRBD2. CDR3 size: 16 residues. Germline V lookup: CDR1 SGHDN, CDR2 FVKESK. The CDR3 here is CASSRSGRGRTGELFF. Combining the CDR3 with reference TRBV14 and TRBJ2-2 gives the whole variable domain EAGVTQFPSHSVIEKGQTVTLRCDPISGHDNLYWYRRVMGKEIKFLLHFVKESKQDESGMPNNRFLAERTGGTYSTLKVQPAELEDSGVYFCASSRSGRGRTGELFFGEGSRLTVL.

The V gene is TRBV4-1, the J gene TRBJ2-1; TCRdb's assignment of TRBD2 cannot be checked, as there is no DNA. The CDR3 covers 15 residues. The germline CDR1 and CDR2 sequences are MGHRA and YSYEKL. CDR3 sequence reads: CASSERSGRDNEQFF.

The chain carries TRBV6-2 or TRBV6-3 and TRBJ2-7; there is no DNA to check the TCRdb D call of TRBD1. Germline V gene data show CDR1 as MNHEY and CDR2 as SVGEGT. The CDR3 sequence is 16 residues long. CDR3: CASISLRRSPGYEQYF.

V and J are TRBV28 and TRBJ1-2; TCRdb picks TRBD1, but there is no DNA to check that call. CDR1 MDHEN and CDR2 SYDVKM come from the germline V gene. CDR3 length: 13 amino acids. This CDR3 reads CASRTGTANGYTF.